This TCR beta chain was profiled in a study of shared clonotypes between healthy human individuals. General study findings and limits: Non-shared clonotypes were found to have lower generation probabilities than the clonotypes that were shared by all four of the sorted-subset donors.

CDR1 MGHRA and CDR2 YSYEKL come from the germline V gene. This CDR3 spans 15 amino acids. V gave up 4 bases and J gave up 1 base, with 11 bases separating them. Profiling relied on immunoSEQ multiplex PCR, and the TCRdb table lists in-frame clones only, not all of them. The sample lists some 2,100,000 clones; just over 90% were seen once. As concerns this clone: Its antigen is currently unknown.

Positively selected for CCR7, the CD45RO-negative cells used as naive CD8 cells excluded terminally differentiated effector memory CD45RA+ cells. Donation came from healthy HIV-negative adults that had no recent acute infections or vaccinations. The chain combines TRBV4-1 with TRBJ2-1; no clear D. Sequencing input: naive CD8+ T cells from PBMCs. This clonotype was obtained from a man between 18 and 29 years old in good health. Some clones in this sample may be carry-over from other donors' samples. DNA of the CDR3: TGCGCCAGCAGCCTCCTACTCGGATCCTACAATGAGCAGTTCTTC. Protein sequence: CASSLLLGSYNEQFF.